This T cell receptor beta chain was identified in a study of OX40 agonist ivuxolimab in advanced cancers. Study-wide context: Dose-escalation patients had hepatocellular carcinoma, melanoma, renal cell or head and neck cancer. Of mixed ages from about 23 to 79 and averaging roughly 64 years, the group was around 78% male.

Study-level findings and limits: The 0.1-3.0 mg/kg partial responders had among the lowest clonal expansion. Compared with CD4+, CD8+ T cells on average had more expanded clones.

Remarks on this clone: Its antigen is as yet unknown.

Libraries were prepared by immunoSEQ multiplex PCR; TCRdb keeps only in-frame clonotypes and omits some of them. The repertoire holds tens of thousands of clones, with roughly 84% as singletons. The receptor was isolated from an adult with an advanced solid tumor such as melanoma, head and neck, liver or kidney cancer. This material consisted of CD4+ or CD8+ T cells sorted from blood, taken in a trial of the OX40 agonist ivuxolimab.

DNA of the CDR3: TGCGCCAGCAGCTACCCAGGGAGTGAGACCCAGTACTTC. Its protein product is CASSYPGSETQYF. This sequence joins TRBV5-1 and TRBJ2-5; D tentatively reads TRBD1 or TRBD2 (5 bases each). CDR1 SGHRS and CDR2 YFSETQ come from the germline V gene. Trimming left V 3 bases short and J 5 bases short, with 11 bases between. The CDR3 is 13 residues long.